This T cell receptor (beta chain) was identified during a study of T cell responses to AZD1222 COVID-19 vaccine. General study results and limits: CD4 TCRs linked to vaccination spanned spike, dominating at 160-218 and 743-854. Clonal diversity may have been underestimated, and the donors were mostly white British, with more females than males. Just a handful of AZD1222 recipients were seropositive at baseline.

Points on this clone: Its antigen is as yet unknown.

Pooled in the analysis were second doses at about 4 or about 12 weeks. The protocol was immunoSEQ multiplex PCR, while the TCRdb copy is restricted to in-frame clones and leaves out a portion. The sample has tens of thousands of clones; 70% to 90% are singletons. Germline CDR1 is SGDLS and CDR2 is YYNGEE. V lost 3 bases and J lost 5, with 12 bases in between. CDR3 length equals 13 residues. The chain links TRBV9 to TRBJ2-7; D uncertain. The TCR sequence derives from an adult who received the AZD1222 COVID-19 vaccine. The sequencing used peripheral blood, collected 28 days after the second AZD1222 dose. This chain's CDR3 is CASSDTVAHEQYF. The CDR3 coding sequence is TGTGCCAGCAGCGACACAGTCGCCCACGAGCAGTACTTC.